This record covers a single TCR beta chain. What it binds is unknown. There was one heparinised blood draw per donor, averaging approximately 120 mL. CD4+ naive, central memory, regulatory and stem cell-like memory subsets were isolated by sorting on CD45RO/CCR7/CD25/CD127/CD95/CD27. cDNA synthesis used the whole RNA isolate, giving expressed TCRB sequences. This table comes from immunoSEQ multiplex PCR, and its TCRdb copy is limited to in-frame clones, with some not included. The sample lists fewer than 200,000 clones, about 12% occurring once. The data are from a study of beta chain features in type 1 diabetes. Findings of the study overall: Possible PCR preference for shorter templates applied equally to patients and controls. Patients showed naive, central memory and Treg TCRB repertoires that appeared more similar than those of healthy donors.

Germline CDR1 MRHNA, CDR2 SNTAGT. V was trimmed by 7 bases and J by 5 bases, leaving 21 bases between them. The CDR3 length is 16 residues. This sequence joins TRBV6-4 and TRBJ2-1; TRBD2 might be the D (6 bases). The source is a woman under 30 in good health. The sample consisted of central memory CD4+ T cells from blood. The CDR3 DNA reads as TGTGCCAGCACCCAACACCGGGACTCGGGGGACAATGAGCAGTTCTTC. It specifies CASTQHRDSGDNEQFF.